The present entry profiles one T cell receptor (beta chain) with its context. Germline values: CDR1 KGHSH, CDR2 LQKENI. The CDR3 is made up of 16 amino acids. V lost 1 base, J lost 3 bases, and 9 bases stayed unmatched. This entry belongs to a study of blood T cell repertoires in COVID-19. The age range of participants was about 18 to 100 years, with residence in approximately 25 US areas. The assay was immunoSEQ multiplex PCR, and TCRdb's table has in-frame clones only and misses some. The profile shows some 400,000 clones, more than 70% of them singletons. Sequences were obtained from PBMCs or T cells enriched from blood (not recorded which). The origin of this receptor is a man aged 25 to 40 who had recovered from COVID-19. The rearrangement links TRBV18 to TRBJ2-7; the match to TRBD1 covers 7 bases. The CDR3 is CASSPLRRTGHYEQYF. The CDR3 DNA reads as TGTGCCAGCTCACCACTCCGCCGGACAGGTCACTACGAGCAGTACTTC.